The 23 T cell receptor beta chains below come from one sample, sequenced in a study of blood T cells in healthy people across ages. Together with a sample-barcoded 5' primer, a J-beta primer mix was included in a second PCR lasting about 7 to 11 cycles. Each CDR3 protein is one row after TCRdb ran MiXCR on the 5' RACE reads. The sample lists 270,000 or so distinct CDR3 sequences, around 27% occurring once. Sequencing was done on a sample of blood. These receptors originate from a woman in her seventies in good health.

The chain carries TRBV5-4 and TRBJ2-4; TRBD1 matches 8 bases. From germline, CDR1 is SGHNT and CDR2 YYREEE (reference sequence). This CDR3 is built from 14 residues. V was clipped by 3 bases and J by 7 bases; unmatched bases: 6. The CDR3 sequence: CASSSRQGNNIQYF. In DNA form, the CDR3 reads TGTGCCAGCAGCTCTAGACAGGGGAATAACATTCAGTACTTC.

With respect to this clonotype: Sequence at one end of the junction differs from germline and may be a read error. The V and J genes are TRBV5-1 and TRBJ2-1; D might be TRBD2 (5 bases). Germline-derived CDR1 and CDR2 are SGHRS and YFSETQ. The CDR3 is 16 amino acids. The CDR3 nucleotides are TGCGCCGGCAGCTTGAGTGGTCCGGGGTCCTACAATGAGCAGTTCTTC. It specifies CAGSLSGPGSYNEQFF. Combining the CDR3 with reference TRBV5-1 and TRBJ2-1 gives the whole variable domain KAGVTQTPRYLIKTRGQQVTLSCSPISGHRSVSWYQQTPGQGLQFLFEYFSETQRNKGNFPGRFSGRQFSNSRSEMNVSTLELGDSALYLCAGSLSGPGSYNEQFFGPGTRLTVL.

The CDR3 protein is CASSQPEGGSGQFF. In DNA, the CDR3 is TGCGCCAGCAGCCAGCCCGAAGGCGGGAGCGGGCAGTTCTTC. The J gene is TRBJ2-1, the V gene TRBV5-1; 7 bases are shared with TRBD2. The V and J ends lost 4 bases and 12 bases, in that order; junction bases with no gene match: 13. This CDR3 is built from 14 residues. The germline gives CDR1 SGHRS, CDR2 YFSETQ.

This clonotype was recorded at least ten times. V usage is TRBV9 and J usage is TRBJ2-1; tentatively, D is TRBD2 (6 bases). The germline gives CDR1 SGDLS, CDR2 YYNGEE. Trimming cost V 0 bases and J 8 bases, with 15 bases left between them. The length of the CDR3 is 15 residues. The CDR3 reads CASSVAAGSGYEQFF. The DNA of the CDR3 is TGTGCCAGCAGCGTAGCGGCGGGATCAGGGTATGAGCAGTTCTTC.

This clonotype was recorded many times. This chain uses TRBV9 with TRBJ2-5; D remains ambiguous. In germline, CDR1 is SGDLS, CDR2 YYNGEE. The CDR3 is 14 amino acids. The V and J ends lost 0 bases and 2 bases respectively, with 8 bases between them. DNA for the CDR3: TGTGCCAGCAGCGTAGAGGCAGATCAAGAGACCCAGTACTTC. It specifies CASSVEADQETQYF.

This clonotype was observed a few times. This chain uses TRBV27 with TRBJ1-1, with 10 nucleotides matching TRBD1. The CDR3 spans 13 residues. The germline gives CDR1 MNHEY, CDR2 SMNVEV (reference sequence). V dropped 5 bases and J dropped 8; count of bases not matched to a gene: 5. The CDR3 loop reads CASSAGTGVEAFF. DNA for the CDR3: TGTGCCAGCAGTGCCGGGACAGGGGTGGAAGCTTTCTTT.

DNA for the CDR3: TGTGCCAGCAGTTTCGGCCAGGGCGTAGACGTCCTGACTTTC. It is translated as CASSFGQGVDVLTF. V gene TRBV27 combines with J gene TRBJ2-6, with D maybe TRBD1 (5 bases). This CDR3 region has 14 residues. Trimming took 3 bases from V and 11 from J, leaving 14 bases between them. Germline V gives CDR1 MNHEY, CDR2 SMNVEV (reference sequence).

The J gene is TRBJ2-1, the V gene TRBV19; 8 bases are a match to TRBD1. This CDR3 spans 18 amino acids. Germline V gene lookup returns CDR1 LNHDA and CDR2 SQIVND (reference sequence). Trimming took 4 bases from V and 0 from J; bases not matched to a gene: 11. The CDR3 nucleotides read TGTGCCAGTAGTAGTGGACAGGGCCGGACTACCTCCTACAATGAGCAGTTCTTC. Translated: CASSSGQGRTTSYNEQFF.

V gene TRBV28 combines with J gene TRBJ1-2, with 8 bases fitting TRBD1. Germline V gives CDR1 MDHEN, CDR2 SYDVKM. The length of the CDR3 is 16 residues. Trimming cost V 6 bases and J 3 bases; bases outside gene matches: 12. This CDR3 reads CASRLPGQGPYYGYTF. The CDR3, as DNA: TGTGCCAGCAGACTACCCGGACAGGGACCCTACTATGGCTACACCTTC.

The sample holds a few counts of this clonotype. CDR3 bases: TGCAGTGCTAGATCAACCGGGACTAGCGGGTTTAGTGAGCAGTTCTTC. It encodes CSARSTGTSGFSEQFF. The gene calls are TRBV20-1 and TRBJ2-1, with 12 bases that match TRBD2. The V and J ends lost 2 bases and 9 bases, in that order; junction bases with no gene match: 11. In germline, CDR1 is DFQATT, CDR2 SNEGSKA (reference sequence). The CDR3 totals 16 residues.

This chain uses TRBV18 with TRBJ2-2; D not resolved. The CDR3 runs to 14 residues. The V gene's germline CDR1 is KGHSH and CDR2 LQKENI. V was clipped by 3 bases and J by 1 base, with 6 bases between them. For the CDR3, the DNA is TGTGCCAGCTCACCGCGAGAGAACACCGGGGAGCTGTTTTTT. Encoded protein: CASSPRENTGELFF. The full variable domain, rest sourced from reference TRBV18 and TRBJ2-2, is NAGVMQNPRHLVRRRGQEARLRCSPMKGHSHVYWYRQLPEEGLKFMVYLQKENIIDESGMPKERFSAEFPKEGPSILRIQQVVRGDSAAYFCASSPRENTGELFFGEGSRLTVL.

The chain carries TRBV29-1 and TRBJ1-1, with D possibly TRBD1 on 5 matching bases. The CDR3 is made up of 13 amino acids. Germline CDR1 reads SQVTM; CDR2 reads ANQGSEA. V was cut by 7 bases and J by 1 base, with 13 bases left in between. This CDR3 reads CSGREGRNTEAFF. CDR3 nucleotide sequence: TGCAGCGGCCGGGAGGGGAGGAACACTGAAGCTTTCTTT.

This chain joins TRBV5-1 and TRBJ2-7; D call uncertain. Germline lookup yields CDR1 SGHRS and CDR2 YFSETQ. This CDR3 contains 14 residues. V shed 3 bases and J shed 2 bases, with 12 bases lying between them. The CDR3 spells CASSSSGPPYEQYF. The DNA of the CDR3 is TGCGCCAGCAGCTCGTCCGGGCCACCCTACGAGCAGTACTTC.

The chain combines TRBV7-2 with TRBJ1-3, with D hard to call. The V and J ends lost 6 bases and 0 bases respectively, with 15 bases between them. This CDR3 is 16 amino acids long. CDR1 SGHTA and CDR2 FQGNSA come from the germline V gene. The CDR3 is CASRRGPSFSGNTIYF. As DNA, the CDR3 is TGTGCCAGCAGACGCGGACCCAGCTTCTCTGGAAACACCATATATTTT.

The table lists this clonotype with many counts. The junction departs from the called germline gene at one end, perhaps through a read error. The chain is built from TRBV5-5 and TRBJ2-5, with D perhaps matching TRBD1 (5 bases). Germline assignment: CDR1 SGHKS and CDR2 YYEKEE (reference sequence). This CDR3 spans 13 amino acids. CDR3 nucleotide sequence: TGCGCCAGCAGCACTGACAGCCAAGAGACCCAGTACTTC. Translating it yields CASSTDSQETQYF.

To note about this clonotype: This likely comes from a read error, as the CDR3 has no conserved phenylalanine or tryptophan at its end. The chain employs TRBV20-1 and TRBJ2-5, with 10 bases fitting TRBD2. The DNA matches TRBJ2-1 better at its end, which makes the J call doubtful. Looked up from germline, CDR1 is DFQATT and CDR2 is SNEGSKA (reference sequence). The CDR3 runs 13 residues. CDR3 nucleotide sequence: TGCAGTGCAAACGGACTAGCGGAGTATGAGCAGTTCTCC. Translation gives CSANGLAEYEQFS.

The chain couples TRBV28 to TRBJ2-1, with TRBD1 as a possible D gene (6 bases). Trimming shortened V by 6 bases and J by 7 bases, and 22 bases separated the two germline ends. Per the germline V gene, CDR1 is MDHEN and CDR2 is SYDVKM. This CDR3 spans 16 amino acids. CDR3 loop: CASSPNRDKRKNEQFF. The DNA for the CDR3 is TGTGCCAGCAGCCCTAACAGGGACAAACGGAAAAATGAGCAGTTCTTC.

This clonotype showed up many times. The CDR3, as DNA: TGCGCCAGCAGTCAAAATCAGGGGTCCTACAATGAGCAGTTCTTC. It is translated as CASSQNQGSYNEQFF. The chain uses TRBV5-1 and TRBJ2-1; tentatively, D is TRBD1 (6 bases). CDR1 and CDR2 (germline): SGHRS, YFSETQ. V gave up 5 bases and J gave up 1 base, with 13 bases separating them. The CDR3 is 15 residues long.

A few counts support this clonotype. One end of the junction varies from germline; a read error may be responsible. The CDR3 nucleotides are TGTGCCAGCAGTGAAACGAAAGGACTATTCATGCTCTTC. Translation gives CASSETKGLFMLF. The V gene is TRBV6-1, the J gene TRBJ2-1; D perhaps matches TRBD2 (6 bases). This CDR3 has 13 amino acids. Germline V lookup: CDR1 MNHNS, CDR2 SASEGT.

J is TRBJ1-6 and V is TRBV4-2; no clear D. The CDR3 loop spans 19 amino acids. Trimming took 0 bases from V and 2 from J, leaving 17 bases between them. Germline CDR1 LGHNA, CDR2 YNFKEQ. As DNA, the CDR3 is TGTGCCAGCAGCCAAGACTCGCTGTTGGGTGGCACCTATAATTCACCCCTCCACTTT. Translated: CASSQDSLLGGTYNSPLHF.

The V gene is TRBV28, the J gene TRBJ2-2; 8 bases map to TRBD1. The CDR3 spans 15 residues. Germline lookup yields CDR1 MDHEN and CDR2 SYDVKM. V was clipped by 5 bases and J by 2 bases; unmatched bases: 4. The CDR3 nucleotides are TGTGCCAGCAGTGGGACAGGATTAAACACCGGGGAGCTGTTTTTT. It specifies CASSGTGLNTGELFF.

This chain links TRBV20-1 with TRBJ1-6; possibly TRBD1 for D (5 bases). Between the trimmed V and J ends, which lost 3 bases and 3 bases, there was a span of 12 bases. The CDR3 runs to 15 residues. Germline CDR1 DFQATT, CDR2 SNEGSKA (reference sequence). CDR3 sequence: CSARLGVDYNSPLHF. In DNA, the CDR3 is TGCAGTGCTAGGCTGGGGGTTGACTATAATTCACCCCTCCACTTT.

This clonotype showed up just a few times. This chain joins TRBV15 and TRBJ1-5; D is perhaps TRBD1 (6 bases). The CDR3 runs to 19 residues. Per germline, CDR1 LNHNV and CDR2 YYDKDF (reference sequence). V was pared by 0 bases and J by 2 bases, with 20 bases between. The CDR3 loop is CATSRDSPRRGGRNQPQHF. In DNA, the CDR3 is TGTGCCACCAGCAGAGACTCTCCCCGGAGGGGGGGCCGCAATCAGCCCCAGCATTTT.